This TCR beta chain stems from a study of T cells in localized non-small cell lung cancer. Whole-study findings and limits: Among the top 100 tumor clones, a median about 60 appeared in adjacent lung. Higher T cell density in the blood was associated with longer overall survival, whereas higher adjacent-lung clonality associated with shorter survival.

Note on this clone: Its antigen remains unknown.

TCRdb's copy holds only in-frame clones and misses some; the assay was immunoSEQ multiplex PCR. The repertoire consists of 50,000 to 70,000 clones, with just over 90% occurring once and the leading ten covering about 20%. The V end was cut by 4 bases, the J end by 0 bases, with 11 bases between. This CDR3 spans 15 amino acids. From germline, CDR1 is SGHDT and CDR2 YYEEEE. The chain recombines TRBV5-6 with TRBJ2-4; D gene ambiguous. The TCR comes from a man between 40 and 69 years old with stage I lung adenocarcinoma. The sample consisted of peripheral blood, taken before any cancer treatment. The CDR3 DNA is TGTGCCAGCAGCCCCTGGGCCCTAGCCAAAAACATTCAGTACTTC. This translates into CASSPWALAKNIQYF. The full variable domain, with the rest looked up from reference TRBV5-6 and TRBJ2-4, is DAGVTQSPTHLIKTRGQQVTLRCSPKSGHDTVSWYQQALGQGPQFIFQYYEEEERQRGNFPDRFSGHQFPNYSSELNVNALLLGDSALYLCASSPWALAKNIQYFGAGTRLSVL.